Detailed here is one T cell receptor beta chain. No antigen is known for it. The source of the sample is a study of cytomegalovirus exposure and HLA in healthy donors. Study conclusions and caveats: Certain indistinguishable V segments, among them TRBV6-2 and TRBV6-3, were excluded. Association of a missense DCLRE1C variant with TCR beta V- and J-gene trimming was reported in a later analysis. Reportedly, HLA-A and HLA-B alleles of most subjects were accurately predicted from TCR beta. The classifier reportedly diagnosed cytomegalovirus status with high specificity and sensitivity.

PCR used 60 Vbeta primers and 13 Jbeta primers. The repertoire was sequenced with immunoSEQ multiplex PCR; TCRdb's copy has only in-frame clones and lacks some. The repertoire holds around 97,000 clones, with 66% as singletons. The V end lost 0 bases, the J end lost 13 bases, and 13 bases lay between the germline ends. There are 13 residues in the CDR3. Germline CDR1 and CDR2: LNHNV and YYDKDF (reference sequence). Sequenced input: PBMCs. This TCR was recovered from a woman aged 50 to 60 in good health and CMV-seronegative. The rearrangement uses TRBV15 and TRBJ1-5; unclear D gene. The CDR3 coding sequence is TGTGCCACCAGCAGAGATTCGCGTCATCAACAGCATTTT. Amino acid sequence: CATSRDSRHQQHF.